The rows below give T cell receptor beta chains drawn from one sample of a study of blood T cell repertoires in COVID-19. The assay was immunoSEQ multiplex PCR, and TCRdb's table has in-frame clones only and misses some. The sample yields about 380,000 clones, about 85% seen once. The material sequenced was peripheral blood. The receptor set was obtained from a woman in her late teens or twenties with acute or convalescent COVID-19. Both conserved end residues are part of each CDR3. D genes are given only for firm matches. Clone size is shown for a subset of rows, as once, few, many or a class of expanded clone.

clone size	J gene	D gene	V gene	CDR3 DNA	CDR3 protein
.	TRBJ2-7	.	TRBV12-5	TGTGCTAGTGGTTTGATCCCCGGACAAGGCTCCTACGAGCAGTACTTC	CASGLIPGQGSYEQYF
once	TRBJ1-1	TRBD1	TRBV5-1	TGCGCCAGCAGCGGGACCGACAGGGACACTGAAGCTTTCTTT	CASSGTDRDTEAFF
.	TRBJ2-5	TRBD2	TRBV4-2	TGTGCCAGCAGCCAGGGACTAGCGGACCCCCAAGAGACCCAGTACTTC	CASSQGLADPQETQYF
.	TRBJ2-3	.	TRBV9	TGTGCCAGCAGCGCCGGGGGGCCTAGCACAGATACGCAGTATTTT	CASSAGGPSTDTQYF
.	TRBJ2-1	.	TRBV3-1/TRBV3-2	TGTGCCAGCAGACAGGGCACTCTCTCCTACAATGAGCAGTTCTTC	CASRQGTLSYNEQFF
.	TRBJ2-4	.	TRBV19	TGTGCCAGTAGTATAGTTGGGGACTTTGCCAAAAACATTCAGTACTTC	CASSIVGDFAKNIQYF
.	TRBJ2-5	TRBD2	TRBV3-1/TRBV3-2	TGTGCCAGCAGCCCCCACCCTAGCGGGGGGGGAGAGACCCAGTACTTC	CASSPHPSGGGETQYF
.	TRBJ2-3	.	TRBV5-1	TGCGCCAGCAGCCCTACAGGGAGCACAGATACGCAGTATTTT	CASSPTGSTDTQYF
once	TRBJ2-7	TRBD2	TRBV6-5	TGTGCCAGCAGTTACAGTCTAGCGGGAAGGTACGAGCAGTACTTC	CASSYSLAGRYEQYF
.	TRBJ1-2	.	TRBV6-5	TGTGCCAGCAGTTACCTCGGCAGGGCCGAAGGCTACACCTTC	CASSYLGRAEGYTF
.	TRBJ1-2	TRBD1	TRBV23-1	TGCGCCACCGAGGGGGCAGGATATGGCTACACCTTC	CATEGAGYGYTF
once	TRBJ2-3	TRBD2	TRBV7-2	TGTGCCAGCAGCTTTAGACTAGCGTTGGATACGCAGTATTTT	CASSFRLALDTQYF
.	TRBJ2-3	TRBD1	TRBV28	TGTGCCAGCAGCCAGGCCGGTTTTCAGGGGGCCACAGATACGCAGTATTTT	CASSQAGFQGATDTQYF